These 27 T cell receptor beta chains originate from one sample sequenced in a study of T cells in Graves' hyperthyroidism and ophthalmopathy. Regions amplified from RNA transcripts were the TCR beta CDR3 regions. RT-PCR in the first round (using the HTBI primer set) targeted the TCR CDR3. TCRdb reprocessed the multiplex PCR reads with MiXCR, giving one entry per CDR3 protein. The sample has about 350,000 distinct CDR3 sequences; about a sixth are singletons. The sample taken for sequencing was blood. These receptors were collected from a woman under 40 with Graves' hyperthyroidism that later progressed to Graves' ophthalmopathy.

This clonotype was counted at least ten times. The chain recombines TRBV7-2 with TRBJ1-1; 10 bases agree with TRBD1. CDR1 and CDR2 from the germline V gene are SGHTA and FQGNSA. The ends lost 5 bases at V and 4 bases at J; junction bases unmatched: 19. The CDR3 is 19 residues long. DNA of the CDR3: TGTGCCAGCAGCCCTCCCGGGCAGACAGGGGGCGCGCGGGGCACTGAAGCTTTCTTT. It is translated as CASSPPGQTGGARGTEAFF.

As concerns this clonotype: One base away lies a much larger clone, so this may be a sequencing read error. The rearrangement links TRBV30 to TRBJ2-5, with D uncertain. The ends were cut back, 4 bases at V and 5 bases at J, with 11 bases in the middle. Germline-derived CDR1 and CDR2 are GTSNPN and SVGIG (reference sequence). CDR3 length: 12 amino acids. Written as DNA, the CDR3 is TGTGCCTGGACGGTCCTCGCGGAGACCCAGTACTTC. Protein sequence: CAWTVLAETQYF.

A remark on this clonotype: One junction end does not reproduce the germline sequence, and a read error may be involved. J is TRBJ1-1 and V is TRBV25-1; no clear D. CDR1 and CDR2 from the germline V gene are MGHDK and SYGVNS. There are 18 residues in the CDR3. This CDR3 is CASSERTNPGILNTEALF. The CDR3 DNA sequence: TGTGCCAGCAGTGAGAGGACGAACCCAGGAATCCTAAACACTGAAGCTCTCTTT.

This clonotype was seen at least ten times. The rearrangement links TRBV30 to TRBJ2-1, with 9 nucleotides matching TRBD1. CDR3 size: 14 residues. V lost 4 bases, J lost 10 bases, and 11 bases stayed unmatched. CDR1 and CDR2 from the germline V gene are GTSNPN and SVGIG (reference sequence). The CDR3 protein is CAWTTGTGFEEQFF. CDR3 sequence (DNA): TGTGCCTGGACTACCGGGACAGGGTTTGAGGAGCAGTTCTTC.

This clonotype was seen at least ten times. The chain combines TRBV28 with TRBJ2-5; 12 bases are a match to TRBD2. Trimming cost V 2 bases and J 5 bases; bases outside gene matches: 6. In germline, CDR1 is MDHEN, CDR2 SYDVKM. This CDR3 contains 16 residues. CDR3 sequence (DNA): TGTGCCAGCAGTTTAGCTAGCGGGGGGGCCGGTGAGACCCAGTACTTC. Its translation: CASSLASGGAGETQYF. The full variable domain, rest sourced from reference TRBV28 and TRBJ2-5, is DVKVTQSSRYLVKRTGEKVFLECVQDMDHENMFWYRQDPGLGLRLIYFSYDVKMKEKGDIPEGYSVSREKKERFSLILESASTNQTSMYLCASSLASGGAGETQYFGPGTRLLVL.

This chain joins TRBV10-2 and TRBJ2-2, with 12 positions matching TRBD2. CDR1 WSHSY and CDR2 SAAADI come from the germline V gene. The CDR3 spans 13 residues. V trimming: 3 bases; J trimming: 15 bases; junction bases outside the gene matches: 5. This CDR3 reads CASSDPSGGAVFF. CDR3 in DNA: TGCGCCAGCAGTGACCCTAGCGGGGGGGCGGTGTTTTTT.

This clonotype was recorded at least ten times. The V and J genes are TRBV28 and TRBJ1-3; D is ambiguous. The V gene's germline CDR1 is MDHEN and CDR2 SYDVKM. The CDR3 is 19 amino acids. Between the trimmed V and J ends, which lost 7 bases and 0 bases, there was a span of 25 bases. Here the CDR3 DNA reads TGTGCCAGCAAAAGCTTGGTTACCCGAGAAGTGGCCTCTGGAAACACCATATATTTT. Translated: CASKSLVTREVASGNTIYF.

The sample holds many counts of this clonotype. The chain is built from TRBV28 and TRBJ2-7; TRBD1 aligns across 8 bases. Germline V gene lookup returns CDR1 MDHEN and CDR2 SYDVKM. After removal of 10 bases from V and 1 base from J, the junction contained 6 bases not matched to a gene. The CDR3 is made up of 13 amino acids. Here the CDR3 reads CATQRTGSYEQYF. In DNA form, the CDR3 reads TGTGCCACCCAGAGGACAGGGTCCTACGAGCAGTACTTC. Using reference TRBV28 and TRBJ2-7 for the parts outside the CDR3, the full variable domain is DVKVTQSSRYLVKRTGEKVFLECVQDMDHENMFWYRQDPGLGLRLIYFSYDVKMKEKGDIPEGYSVSREKKERFSLILESASTNQTSMYLCATQRTGSYEQYFGPGTRLTVT.

This clonotype appeared many times. This chain uses TRBV10-3 with TRBJ1-2; no firm D call. The CDR3 covers 15 residues. V was trimmed by 4 bases and J by 2 bases, leaving 14 bases between them. Germline V CDR1 and CDR2: ENHRY, SYGVKD. The CDR3 sequence is CAISVFWQVNYGYTF. The CDR3 region has the DNA TGTGCCATCAGTGTGTTTTGGCAGGTGAACTATGGCTACACCTTC.

This clonotype appeared many times. The chain combines TRBV12-3 or TRBV12-4 with TRBJ1-1, with D possibly being TRBD1 (6 bases). V gave up 6 bases and J gave up 5 bases, with 19 bases separating them. The CDR3 spans 15 residues. DNA of the CDR3: TGTGCCAGCAGCTCCGCAGCGGGGAGGGGGACTGAAGCTTTCTTT. Translating gives CASSSAAGRGTEAFF.

The sample holds many counts of this clonotype. The chain joins TRBV2 to TRBJ2-3; maybe TRBD1 (6 bases). Germline CDR1 SNHLY, CDR2 FYNNEI. The V end was cut by 4 bases, the J end by 6 bases, with 11 bases between. The CDR3 consists of 13 residues. The CDR3 protein is CASSGLQGDTQYF. The CDR3 DNA follows: TGTGCCAGCAGTGGCCTCCAGGGGGATACGCAGTATTTT. The full variable domain, with the rest looked up from reference TRBV2 and TRBJ2-3, is EPEVTQTPSHQVTQMGQEVILRCVPISNHLYFYWYRQILGQKVEFLVSFYNNEISEKSEIFDDQFSVERPDGSNFTLKIRSTKLEDSAMYFCASSGLQGDTQYFGPGTRLTVL.

This clonotype was recorded at least ten times. The rearrangement uses TRBV28 and TRBJ1-2, with TRBD1 identical over 9 bases. With V trimmed by 2 bases and J by 4 bases, 2 bases remained unmatched. Germline-derived CDR1 and CDR2 are MDHEN and SYDVKM. The CDR3 runs to 14 residues. CDR3 coding DNA: TGTGCCAGCAGTTTAACAGGGGGCGGCTATGGCTACACCTTC. The encoded protein is CASSLTGGGYGYTF.

In its sample, this clonotype was seen many times. The chain recombines TRBV10-3 with TRBJ2-1; 7 positions agree with TRBD1. Germline CDR1 is ENHRY and CDR2 is SYGVKD. Losses at the gene ends were 3 bases for V and 8 bases for J; bases not matched to a gene: 7. CDR3 length equals 14 residues. Here the CDR3 reads CAISDDSTGYEQFF. The CDR3 DNA reads TGTGCCATCAGTGATGACTCGACAGGGTATGAGCAGTTCTTC.

The V call is TRBV5-5, the J call TRBJ2-2; no clear D. The CDR3 has 13 residues. Germline V gene data show CDR1 as SGHKS and CDR2 as YYEKEE (reference sequence). V lost 6 bases and J lost 3, with 9 bases in between. This chain's CDR3 is CASTVTYTGELFF. The CDR3 bases are TGTGCCAGCACTGTGACCTACACCGGGGAGCTGTTTTTT.

The V and J genes are TRBV6-1 and TRBJ1-1; no reliable D call. Trimming cost V 6 bases and J 5 bases, with 13 bases left between them. CDR1 and CDR2 from the germline V gene are MNHNS and SASEGT. The CDR3 runs 13 residues. The CDR3 region has the DNA TGTGCCAGCAGGTCCGGGGATTTTACTGAAGCTTTCTTT. This translates into CASRSGDFTEAFF.

This clonotype was seen a single time. This chain uses TRBV11-2 with TRBJ1-2; no definite D call. This CDR3 has 16 residues. Germline-derived CDR1 and CDR2 are SGHAT and FQNNGV. V was shortened by 3 bases and J by 0 bases, with 14 bases between the two germline ends. The CDR3 DNA reads as TGTGCCAGCAGCTTTGGACGAGGGAGTGCTAACTATGGCTACACCTTC. Translated: CASSFGRGSANYGYTF.

The CDR3 spells CSARDLSGPQPQHF. The CDR3 DNA sequence: TGCAGTGCTAGAGATCTGTCGGGTCCTCAGCCCCAGCATTTT. The chain combines TRBV20-1 with TRBJ1-5, with D hard to call. Germline-derived CDR1 and CDR2 are DFQATT and SNEGSKA (reference sequence). This CDR3 has 14 residues. Deletions cut 0 bases from V and 6 bases from J, with 12 bases between.

The chain has TRBV20-1 and TRBJ2-7, with D possibly TRBD1 on 6 matching bases. Trimming left V 0 bases short and J 2 bases short, with 17 bases between. Germline V lookup: CDR1 DFQATT, CDR2 SNEGSKA (reference sequence). This CDR3 region has 16 residues. CDR3 sequence reads: CSARDLTWTAPYEQYF. DNA for the CDR3: TGCAGTGCTAGAGACCTCACATGGACAGCCCCCTACGAGCAGTACTTC.

This clonotype was counted at least ten times. V and J are TRBV27 and TRBJ1-5, with D perhaps matching TRBD1 (6 bases). The V and J ends lost 5 bases and 1 base respectively, with 9 bases between them. The CDR3 loop spans 14 amino acids. Germline V gene sequence: CDR1 MNHEY, CDR2 SMNVEV (reference sequence). The CDR3 bases are TGTGCCAGCAGTAGGACAGTCAGCAATCAGCCCCAGCATTTT. This sequence encodes CASSRTVSNQPQHF.

The sample holds many counts of this clonotype. The V gene is TRBV28, the J gene TRBJ2-3; 12 bases map to TRBD2. Germline V gene data show CDR1 as MDHEN and CDR2 as SYDVKM. With 6 bases clipped from V and 2 bases from J, the junction kept 6 bases outside the gene matches. The length of the CDR3 is 16 residues. For the CDR3, the DNA is TGTGCCAGCAGATTTAGGACTAGCGGGGACACAGATACGCAGTATTTT. It codes for CASRFRTSGDTDTQYF.

There are many counts of this clonotype. This chain connects TRBV6-1 to TRBJ1-6; D remains ambiguous. Germline V CDR1 and CDR2: MNHNS, SASEGT. CDR3 length: 14 residues. Between the trimmed V and J ends, which lost 6 bases and 7 bases, there was a span of 13 bases. The CDR3 bases are TGTGCCAGCAGGCTCCGGGGAGGGAATTCACCCCTCCACTTT. Translating gives CASRLRGGNSPLHF.

The chain couples TRBV20-1 to TRBJ2-7; D possibly corresponds to TRBD1 (6 bases). The V end lost 6 bases, the J end lost 2 bases, and 17 bases lay between the germline ends. Per the germline V gene, CDR1 is DFQATT and CDR2 is SNEGSKA (reference sequence). CDR3 length: 14 residues. The CDR3 sequence is CSATPRDTPYEQYF. DNA of the CDR3: TGCAGTGCAACCCCCCGGGACACCCCCTACGAGCAGTACTTC.

Ten or more counts support this clonotype. The V and J genes are TRBV2 and TRBJ2-2; D is perhaps TRBD1 (6 bases). Germline V lookup: CDR1 SNHLY, CDR2 FYNNEI. The CDR3 extends over 14 amino acids. The V gene lost 6 bases and the J gene lost 1 base, with 9 bases spanning the gap. This CDR3 reads CASSTGMNTGELFF. The CDR3 DNA is TGTGCCAGCAGCACAGGGATGAACACCGGGGAGCTGTTTTTT.

There are many counts of this clonotype. The rearrangement links TRBV19 to TRBJ2-7; D possibly matches TRBD1 or TRBD2 (6 bases each). Trimming shortened V by 3 bases and J by 2 bases, and 23 bases separated the two germline ends. The germline CDR1 and CDR2 sequences are LNHDA and SQIVND (reference sequence). This CDR3 comprises 18 residues. The CDR3 region has the DNA TGTGCCAGTAGTATGGTTTTAGGGGGAGGCGTTTGGGCCTACGAGCAGTACTTC. Its protein product is CASSMVLGGGVWAYEQYF.

This clonotype turned up a few times. This chain connects TRBV27 to TRBJ2-1; D gene uncertain. Trimming stripped 3 bases from V and 7 bases from J, with 13 bases between. This CDR3 has 14 residues. Germline values: CDR1 MNHEY, CDR2 SMNVEV (reference sequence). The CDR3 is CASSFLDHQNEQFF. The CDR3 DNA is TGTGCCAGCAGTTTTTTGGACCACCAAAATGAGCAGTTCTTC.

This clonotype was detected ten times or more. The chain combines TRBV20-1 with TRBJ1-4; no firm D call. V was trimmed by 0 bases and J by 6 bases, leaving 17 bases between them. This CDR3 region has 16 residues. Germline CDR1 is DFQATT and CDR2 is SNEGSKA (reference sequence). CDR3 DNA sequence: TGCAGTGCTAGAGATCTGTCCATGGGTAACGATGAAAAACTGTTTTTT. It is translated as CSARDLSMGNDEKLFF.

At least ten counts were recorded for this clonotype. The gene calls are TRBV7-9 and TRBJ2-5; 10 bases align to TRBD2. The CDR3 contains 14 residues. The junction had 5 bases not matched to a gene; V was cut back by 7 bases and J by 3 bases. Germline V gives CDR1 SEHNR, CDR2 FQNEAQ (reference sequence). In nucleotides, the CDR3 is TGTGCCAGCACCTCCGGACTAGCGGAAGAGACCCAGTACTTC. This sequence encodes CASTSGLAEETQYF.